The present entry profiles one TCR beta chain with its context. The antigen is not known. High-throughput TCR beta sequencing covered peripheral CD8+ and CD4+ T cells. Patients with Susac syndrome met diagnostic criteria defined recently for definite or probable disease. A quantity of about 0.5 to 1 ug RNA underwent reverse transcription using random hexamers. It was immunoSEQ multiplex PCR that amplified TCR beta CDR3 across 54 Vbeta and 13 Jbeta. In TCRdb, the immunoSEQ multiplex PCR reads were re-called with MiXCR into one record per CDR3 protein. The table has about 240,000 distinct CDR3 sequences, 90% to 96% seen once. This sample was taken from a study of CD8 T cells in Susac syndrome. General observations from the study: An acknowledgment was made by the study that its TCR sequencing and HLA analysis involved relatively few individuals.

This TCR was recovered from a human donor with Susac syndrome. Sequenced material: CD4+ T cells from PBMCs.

The CDR3, as DNA: TGCAGTCTGCAGCGGGAGATGTCCTACAATGAGCAGTTCTTC. It codes for CSLQREMSYNEQFF. This chain links TRBV20-1 with TRBJ2-1; 8 bases fit TRBD2. Per germline, CDR1 DFQATT and CDR2 SNEGSKA (reference sequence). The CDR3 has 14 amino acids. Trimming removed 8 bases from V and 1 base from J; junction bases left unmatched: 7.